Listed below are T cell receptor beta chains from one sample, sequenced in a study of blood T cell repertoires in COVID-19. Generated by immunoSEQ multiplex PCR, the TCRdb table keeps only in-frame clones and is missing some. The data hold roughly 140,000 clones, with approximately 80% observed a single time. Sequencing was carried out using peripheral blood. The receptors here all came from a human donor in a cohort sampled during active COVID-19. The CDR3 runs from the conserved cysteine through the conserved F or W. The D gene is left open where the match is weak. Rows may omit the clone size; those that give it use once, few, many or a size class.

TGTGCCAGTAGTATTCTGGGCTTAAGAAGGACAGGGGACAATGAAAAACTGTTTTTT,CASSILGLRRTGDNEKLFF,TRBD1,-,TRBV19,TRBJ1-4
TGTGCCAGCAGCCCTTACTACGAGCAGTACTTC,CASSPYYEQYF,-,-,TRBV7-2,TRBJ2-7
TGTGCCAGCAGCGCCACCGGCGACACAAACATTCAGTACTTC,CASSATGDTNIQYF,-,-,TRBV9,TRBJ2-4
TGCAGCGGCGGGAGGAACAATGGGCAGTTCTTC,CSGGRNNGQFF,TRBD2,-,TRBV20-1,TRBJ2-1
TGTGCCAGCAGACGCCTCAAGTCGGGGGTAGATAATTCACCCCTCCACTTT,CASRRLKSGVDNSPLHF,-,-,TRBV27,TRBJ1-6
TGCGCCAGCAGGTCTAGCGCGGGTGAGCAGTTCTTC,CASRSSAGEQFF,-,-,TRBV4-3,TRBJ2-1
TGTGCCAGTAGCCCCCGGCGGGAGGGCCTGGGTGATACGCAGTATTTT,CASSPRREGLGDTQYF,TRBD2,-,TRBV19,TRBJ2-3
TGTGCAGCCGGGGGGACAGGAGCCTACGAGCAGTACTTC,CAAGGTGAYEQYF,-,-,TRBV19,TRBJ2-7
TGTGCCACCAGCAGGAAGCGGGAGTGGACAGATACGCAGTATTTT,CATSRKREWTDTQYF,TRBD2,few,TRBV15,TRBJ2-3
TGTGCCAGCAGACCAGATTCCTCAAAAGGGGGCCGCGAAAAACTGTTTTTT,CASRPDSSKGGREKLFF,TRBD1,-,TRBV3-1/TRBV3-2,TRBJ1-4